Following are 27 T cell receptor beta chains from one sample sequenced in a study of read filtering for tumor transcriptome and immune sequencing. From roughly 390 ng of RNA, a library with molecular barcoded alpha/delta and beta/gamma adaptors was made. TCRdb reanalysed the reads using MiXCR and keeps one entry per CDR3 protein. In the table there are about 39,000 distinct CDR3 sequences, 13% to 15% of which are singletons. Material: a population of CD138-negative cells sorted from bone marrow. The source is a donor at least 40 years old with multiple myeloma.

This clonotype was picked up many times. V usage is TRBV19 and J usage is TRBJ2-1; TRBD1 aligns across 10 bases. This CDR3 has 13 residues. Germline CDR1 LNHDA, CDR2 SQIVND (reference sequence). V trimming: 7 bases; J trimming: 7 bases; junction bases outside the gene matches: 4. This CDR3 is CASKDRGANEQFF. As DNA, the CDR3 is TGTGCCAGTAAGGACAGGGGGGCGAATGAGCAGTTCTTC.

This clonotype was observed at least ten times. The genes are TRBV10-3 and TRBJ2-7; 7 nucleotides match TRBD1. Per germline, CDR1 ENHRY and CDR2 SYGVKD. The CDR3 length is 12 residues. V was pared by 7 bases and J by 5 bases, with 5 bases of the junction left unmatched. CDR3 sequence (DNA): TGTGCCATCAAGGGGGCGTCGAACGAGCAGTACTTC. It is translated as CAIKGASNEQYF.

This clonotype was seen at least ten times. The chain links TRBV29-1 to TRBJ2-5; tentatively, D is TRBD2 (6 bases). The CDR3 extends over 12 amino acids. Trimming removed 4 bases from V and 1 base from J, with 7 bases in between. CDR1 and CDR2 (germline): SQVTM, ANQGSEA. For the CDR3, the DNA is TGCAGCGTTGGCGGGATCCAAGAGACCCAGTACTTC. As protein: CSVGGIQETQYF. The complete variable domain, with remaining parts taken from reference TRBV29-1 and TRBJ2-5, reads SAVISQKPSRDICQRGTSLTIQCQVDSQVTMMFWYRQQPGQSLTLIATANQGSEATYESGFVIDKFPISRPNLTFSTLTVSNMSPEDSSIYLCSVGGIQETQYFGPGTRLLVL.

This clonotype occurred many times. The rearrangement joins TRBV14 to TRBJ1-1; a possible D gene is TRBD1 (5 bases). CDR1 and CDR2 (germline): SGHDN, FVKESK. V was pared by 1 base and J by 8 bases, with 11 bases between. This CDR3 has 13 amino acids. This CDR3 reads CASSQGGGLEAFF. The CDR3 coding sequence is TGTGCCAGCAGCCAAGGGGGCGGCTTGGAAGCTTTCTTT.

The sample holds many counts of this clonotype. The chain employs TRBV27 and TRBJ2-2; D is uncertain. This CDR3 has 13 amino acids. Trimming took off 4 bases at V and 6 bases at J, with 9 bases between the two ends. CDR1 and CDR2 (germline): MNHEY, SMNVEV (reference sequence). CDR3 coding DNA: TGTGCCAGCAGTTCATTGGTACCCGGGGAGCTGTTTTTT. Translating gives CASSSLVPGELFF.

This clonotype showed up many times. This chain uses TRBV28 with TRBJ2-3; D may be TRBD1 (5 bases). The germline CDR1 and CDR2 sequences are MDHEN and SYDVKM. The CDR3 sequence is 14 residues long. The V end was cut by 2 bases, the J end by 5 bases, with 11 bases between. The CDR3 DNA follows: TGTGCCAGCAGTTTAAGGGGTTTCGGAGATACGCAGTATTTT. The encoded protein is CASSLRGFGDTQYF.

This clonotype appeared many times. This chain connects TRBV29-1 to TRBJ2-2; no definite D call. The V and J ends lost 5 bases and 1 base respectively, with 11 bases between them. Germline loops: CDR1 SQVTM, CDR2 ANQGSEA. This CDR3 comprises 14 residues. CDR3 nucleotide sequence: TGCAGCGTTAAATTGCGCCGGAACACCGGGGAGCTGTTTTTT. Its protein product is CSVKLRRNTGELFF.

About this clonotype itself: Without the conserved terminal phenylalanine or tryptophan, this CDR3 likely stems from a read error. The genes are TRBV10-2 and TRBJ1-5, with a weak D call TRBD1 (5 bases). V shed 0 bases and J shed 10 bases, with 10 bases lying between them. CDR1 and CDR2 from the germline V gene are WSHSY and SAAADI. The CDR3 is 13 amino acids. CDR3 amino acids: CASSESGGKPQHS. For the CDR3, the DNA is TGCGCCAGCAGTGAGTCGGGGGGTAAACCCCAGCATTCT.

A word on this clonotype: This may be a read error, as it is one base from a much larger clone. The gene calls are TRBV11-3 and TRBJ2-7; 9 bases align to TRBD1. This CDR3 has 15 amino acids. Losses at the gene ends were 7 bases for V and 6 bases for J; bases not matched to a gene: 13. From germline, CDR1 is SGHNT and CDR2 YENEEA. The CDR3 is CASNWGQGKNREQYF. In DNA, the CDR3 is TGTGCCAGCAACTGGGGACAGGGCAAGAATCGCGAGCAGTACTTC.

This clonotype has a count of ten or more. The chain combines TRBV6-4 with TRBJ2-2; D gene uncertain. Trimming left V 4 bases short and J 1 base short, with 7 bases between. Germline CDR1 reads MRHNA; CDR2 reads SNTAGT. This CDR3 spans 14 amino acids. CDR3 DNA sequence: TGTGCCAGCAGTGTAGGATGGAACACCGGGGAGCTGTTTTTT. Translating gives CASSVGWNTGELFF.

This clonotype was counted ten times or more. This rearrangement joins TRBV2 to TRBJ2-2, with 10 bases identical to TRBD1. Germline V gene data show CDR1 as SNHLY and CDR2 as FYNNEI. Trimming removed 3 bases from V and 3 bases from J; junction bases left unmatched: 4. This CDR3 region has 16 residues. In DNA form, the CDR3 reads TGTGCCAGCAGTGAGACAGGGGGCGCTGACACCGGGGAGCTGTTTTTT. Amino acids: CASSETGGADTGELFF.

This clonotype occurred many times. The chain is built from TRBV20-1 and TRBJ2-6; D not resolved. V was shortened by 1 base and J by 1 base, with 5 bases between the two germline ends. The CDR3 totals 14 residues. The germline V gene has CDR1 DFQATT and CDR2 SNEGSKA (reference sequence). The CDR3 DNA reads TGCAGTGCTAGAGTTAGGTCTGGGGCCAACGTCCTGACTTTC. Encoded protein: CSARVRSGANVLTF.

In this sample, this clonotype turned up a few times. The chain links TRBV11-2 to TRBJ2-7; D is uncertain. The ends were cut back, 3 bases at V and 1 base at J, with 10 bases in the middle. CDR3 length: 14 amino acids. In germline, CDR1 is SGHAT, CDR2 FQNNGV. The CDR3 region has the DNA TGTGCCAGCAGCTTCGGCGCCGCTTCCTACGAGCAGTACTTC. Its translation is CASSFGAASYEQYF.

J is TRBJ2-7 and V is TRBV5-1; no reliable D call. CDR3 length: 14 residues. Germline V gene lookup returns CDR1 SGHRS and CDR2 YFSETQ. V was pared by 4 bases and J by 0 bases, with 11 bases between. CDR3 nucleotide sequence: TGCGCCAGCAGCCCCCTCTCCCACTCCTACGAGCAGTACTTC. Translation: CASSPLSHSYEQYF.

This clonotype was picked up many times. The rearrangement uses TRBV28 and TRBJ2-1; D assignment may be TRBD1 or TRBD2 (7 bases each). Germline V CDR1 and CDR2: MDHEN, SYDVKM. The CDR3 runs 16 residues. Between the trimmed V and J ends, which lost 1 base and 4 bases, there was a span of 14 bases. CDR3 sequence: CASSLSRGGPYNEQFF. Here the CDR3 DNA reads TGTGCCAGCAGTTTATCCAGGGGGGGACCTTACAATGAGCAGTTCTTC.

On this clonotype itself: This may come from a read error, since a much larger clone is one base off. In this CDR3 the conserved last residue, phenylalanine or tryptophan, is missing, so a read error is likely. This chain joins TRBV6-4 and TRBJ1-1; 7 bases are a match to TRBD1. Germline loops: CDR1 MRHNA, CDR2 SNTAGT. This CDR3 region has 14 residues. V lost 0 bases, J lost 9 bases, and 7 bases stayed unmatched. CDR3 sequence (DNA): TGTGCCAGCAGTGACTCGACGAGACAGGGAAAAGCTTTCCTT. It encodes CASSDSTRQGKAFL.

At least ten counts were recorded for this clonotype. The V call is TRBV5-1, the J call TRBJ1-2; 9 bases align to TRBD1. Per germline, CDR1 SGHRS and CDR2 YFSETQ. With V trimmed by 4 bases and J by 8 bases, 9 bases remained unmatched. The CDR3 extends over 14 amino acids. The CDR3 region is CASSLSDRGGGYTF. DNA of the CDR3: TGCGCCAGCAGCCTTTCGGACAGGGGAGGCGGCTACACCTTC.

Worth noting for this clonotype: A read error may be the cause here, since a much bigger clone is one base away. The rearrangement uses TRBV5-4 and TRBJ2-1, with unresolved D. Germline V gene lookup returns CDR1 SGHNT and CDR2 YYREEE (reference sequence). This CDR3 spans 15 amino acids. V shed 3 bases and J shed 0 bases, with 10 bases lying between them. Here the CDR3 DNA reads TGTGCCAGCAGCTCTAGGACCAGCTCCTACAATGAGCAGTTCTTC. Its translation is CASSSRTSSYNEQFF.

This clonotype was counted ten times or more. The V and J genes are TRBV5-1 and TRBJ2-1; 9 bases fit TRBD1. The CDR3 has 14 residues. J was trimmed by 9 bases and V by 3 bases; bases with no gene match: 7. CDR1 is SGHRS and CDR2 is YFSETQ in the germline V gene. CDR3 DNA sequence: TGCGCCAGCAGCTGGGGACAGGGTAGTCGTGAGCAGTTCTTC. This gives the protein CASSWGQGSREQFF.

The rearrangement uses TRBV20-1 and TRBJ1-5; TRBD1 is a possible D gene (6 bases). The CDR3 extends over 14 amino acids. V was trimmed by 0 bases and J by 7 bases, leaving 13 bases between them. CDR1 is DFQATT and CDR2 is SNEGSKA in the germline V gene (reference sequence). The CDR3 DNA sequence: TGCAGTGCTAGAGACGGGGGCGCGGGACAGCCCCAGCATTTT. Translated, it gives CSARDGGAGQPQHF.

This clonotype was counted at least ten times. The rearrangement uses TRBV24-1 and TRBJ2-5; 7 bases line up with TRBD1. The V gene end was trimmed by 7 bases and the J gene end by 5 bases; junction bases not matched to a gene: 6. The CDR3 sequence is 13 residues long. In germline, CDR1 is KGHDR, CDR2 SFDVKD. CDR3 bases: TGTGCCACCAGATCGACAGGGAGTGAGACCCAGTACTTC. The encoded protein is CATRSTGSETQYF.

This clonotype was detected many times. The chain is built from TRBV12-3 or TRBV12-4 and TRBJ2-2; D gene unclear. This CDR3 has 11 amino acids. V was cut by 7 bases and J by 3 bases, with 3 bases left in between. Written as DNA, the CDR3 is TGTGCCAGCATCGACACCGGGGAGCTGTTTTTT. Its translation is CASIDTGELFF.

About this clonotype: A read error may explain this, as a much larger clone is one base away. This chain joins TRBV7-8 and TRBJ2-2, with D hard to call. Trimming took 3 bases from V and 0 from J, leaving 8 bases between them. The CDR3 loop spans 15 amino acids. CDR1 is SGHVS and CDR2 is FQNEAQ in the germline V gene. CDR3 nucleotides: TGTGCCAGCAGCTTTGTGTCCGCGAACACCGGGGAGCTGTTTTTT. Amino acid sequence: CASSFVSANTGELFF. Full variable domain (rest looked up from reference TRBV7-8 and TRBJ2-2): GAGVSQSPRYKVAKRGQDVALRCDPISGHVSLFWYQQALGQGPEFLTYFQNEAQLDKSGLPSDRFFAERPEGSVSTLKIQRTQQEDSAVYLCASSFVSANTGELFFGEGSRLTVL.

This clonotype was counted at least ten times. V gene TRBV3-1 combines with J gene TRBJ2-5; no firm D call. The CDR3 extends over 13 amino acids. V was shortened by 1 base and J by 5 bases, with 8 bases between the two germline ends. Germline CDR1 reads LGHDT; CDR2 reads YNNKEL (reference sequence). The CDR3 region is CASSQGLAETQYF. The DNA of the CDR3 is TGTGCCAGCAGCCAAGGATTGGCGGAGACCCAGTACTTC.

Remarks on this clonotype: With only one base between it and a far larger clone, this is likely a read error. The chain recombines TRBV7-8 with TRBJ2-1, with 9 positions matching TRBD2. CDR3 size: 18 residues. The germline CDR1 and CDR2 sequences are SGHVS and FQNEAQ. J lost 9 bases, V lost 5 bases, and 20 bases had no gene match. CDR3 bases: TGTGCCAGCAGCATAGGGAGTGGGACTAGCCTCCGCCCGGCTGAGCAGTTCTTC. It encodes CASSIGSGTSLRPAEQFF.

This clonotype was counted ten times or more. This chain links TRBV20-1 with TRBJ2-5; a weak D match, TRBD2 (6 bases). The germline V and J ends were trimmed by 6 bases and 0 bases, with 14 bases remaining between them. The CDR3 covers 14 residues. From germline, CDR1 is DFQATT and CDR2 SNEGSKA (reference sequence). The CDR3: CSAPPGGYQETQYF. The CDR3 nucleotides are TGCAGTGCCCCCCCCGGGGGTTACCAAGAGACCCAGTACTTC.

This clonotype was found many times. The chain combines TRBV30 with TRBJ1-5; D possibly corresponds to TRBD1 (5 bases). Per germline, CDR1 GTSNPN and CDR2 SVGIG (reference sequence). V shed 1 base and J shed 7 bases, with 11 bases lying between them. The CDR3 is 13 residues long. The CDR3 region has the DNA TGTGCCTGGAGTGCGGGGCGACGACAGCCCCAGCATTTT. Encoded protein: CAWSAGRRQPQHF.